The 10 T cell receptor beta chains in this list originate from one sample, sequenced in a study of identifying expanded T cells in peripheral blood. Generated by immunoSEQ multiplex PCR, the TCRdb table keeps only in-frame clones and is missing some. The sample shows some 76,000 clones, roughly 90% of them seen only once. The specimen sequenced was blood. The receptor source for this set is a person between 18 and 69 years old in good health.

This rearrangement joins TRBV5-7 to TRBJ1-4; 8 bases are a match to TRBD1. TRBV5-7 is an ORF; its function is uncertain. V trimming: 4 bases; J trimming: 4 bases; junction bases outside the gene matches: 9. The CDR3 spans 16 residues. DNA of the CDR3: TGTGCCAGCAGCACAATAGCCGGACAGGGTAATGAAAAACTGTTTTTT. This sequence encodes CASSTIAGQGNEKLFF.

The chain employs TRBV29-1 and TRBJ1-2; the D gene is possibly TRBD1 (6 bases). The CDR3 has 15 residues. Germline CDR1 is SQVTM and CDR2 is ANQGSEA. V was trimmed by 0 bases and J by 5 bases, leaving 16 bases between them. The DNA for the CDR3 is TGCAGCGTTGAAGATCCCCCGACAGGTCTATATGGCTACACCTTC. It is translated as CSVEDPPTGLYGYTF.

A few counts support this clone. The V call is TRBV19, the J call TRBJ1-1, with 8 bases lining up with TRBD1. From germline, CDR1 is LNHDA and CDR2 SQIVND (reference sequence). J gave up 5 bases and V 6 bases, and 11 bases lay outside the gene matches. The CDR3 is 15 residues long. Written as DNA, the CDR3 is TGTGCCAGTAGCAGACAGGGGTCGGGAGAAACTGAAGCTTTCTTT. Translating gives CASSRQGSGETEAFF.

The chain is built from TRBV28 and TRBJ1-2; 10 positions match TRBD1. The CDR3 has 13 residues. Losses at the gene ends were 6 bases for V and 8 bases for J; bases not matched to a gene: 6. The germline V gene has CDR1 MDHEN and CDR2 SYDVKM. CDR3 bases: TGTGCCAGCAGAGAAGGGACAGGGGACGGCTACACCTTC. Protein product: CASREGTGDGYTF.

The chain's CDR3 is CASRRLAGGPGELFF. The CDR3 nucleotides are TGTGCCAGCAGGAGGCTAGCGGGGGGGCCCGGGGAGCTGTTTTTT. The V gene is TRBV2, the J gene TRBJ2-2; 12 bases line up with TRBD2. Trimming took 6 bases from V and 6 from J; bases not matched to a gene: 5. CDR3 length: 15 residues. CDR1 and CDR2 (germline): SNHLY, FYNNEI.

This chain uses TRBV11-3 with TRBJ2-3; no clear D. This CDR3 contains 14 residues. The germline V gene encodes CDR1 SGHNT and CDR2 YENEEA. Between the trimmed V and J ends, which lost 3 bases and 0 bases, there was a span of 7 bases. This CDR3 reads CASSLAASTDTQYF. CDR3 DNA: TGTGCCAGCAGCTTGGCGGCTAGCACAGATACGCAGTATTTT.

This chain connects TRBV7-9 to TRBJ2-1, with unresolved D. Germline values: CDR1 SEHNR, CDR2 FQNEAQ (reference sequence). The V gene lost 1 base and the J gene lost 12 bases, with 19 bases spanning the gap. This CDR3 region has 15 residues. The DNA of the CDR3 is TGTGCCAGCAGCTTAGGGTTTATGATAGGTGGTTGGCAGTTCTTC. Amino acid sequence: CASSLGFMIGGWQFF.

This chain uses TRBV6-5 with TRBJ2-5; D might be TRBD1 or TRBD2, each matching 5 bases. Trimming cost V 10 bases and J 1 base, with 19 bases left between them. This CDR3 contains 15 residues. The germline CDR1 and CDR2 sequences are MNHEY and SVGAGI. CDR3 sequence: CATSIGWGSQETQYF. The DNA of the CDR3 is TGTGCCACCTCTATAGGCTGGGGGTCCCAAGAGACCCAGTACTTC.

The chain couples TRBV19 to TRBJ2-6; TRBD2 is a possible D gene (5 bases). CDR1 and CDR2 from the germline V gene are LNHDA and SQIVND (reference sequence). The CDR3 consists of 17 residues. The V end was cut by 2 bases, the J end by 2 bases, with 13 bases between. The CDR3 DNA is TGTGCCAGTAGTATAACATCAACGGGAACTGGGGCCAACGTCCTGACTTTC. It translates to CASSITSTGTGANVLTF.

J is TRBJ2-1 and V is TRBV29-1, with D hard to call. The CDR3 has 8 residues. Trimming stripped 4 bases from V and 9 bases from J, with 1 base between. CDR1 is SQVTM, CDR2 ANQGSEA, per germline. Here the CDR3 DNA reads TGCAGCGTTGGTGAGCAGTTCTTC. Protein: CSVGEQFF.